This TCR beta chain emerged from a study of blood T cell repertoires in COVID-19 (dated by TCRdb to the early 2020s). Turning to the overall study: Samples covering the acute and convalescent phases of COVID-19 were provided by collaborators in the United States, Italy and Spain. Deeply sampled blood TCRbeta repertoires from subjects exposed to, actively infected with, or recovered from COVID-19 were included in the dataset. Nearly every sample came with metadata listing a de-identified subject ID, COVID-19 status, age in years and sex. Where available, HLA class I and class II types were taken from metadata supplied by the sample provider and were not determined by assay-based typing. The material from the prospective study consisted of cDNA or gDNA derived from T cells, B-cell-depleted T cells, or PBMCs. Samples were obtained from the ongoing ImmuneRACE study (first 160 participants) and from approximately 1,200 subjects provided by 6 global collaborators. A freely available public database, intended as a resource for researchers studying the immune response to SARS-CoV-2, is where the repertoires were released. The research as a whole found: The amount of clinical and demographic metadata varied by source and participant and was provided uncurated.

TCRbeta CDR3 regions were amplified from genomic DNA by means of the immunoSEQ Assay, a bias-controlled multiplex PCR. As for the original processing: Nucleated cell counts per sample were estimated from amplification of reference gene primers within the assay. Sequence reads were collapsed and filtered to measure the absolute abundance of every unique TCRbeta CDR3 rearrangement. For each sample, productive Simpson clonality was calculated by taking the square root of Simpson's diversity index across productive rearrangements. What TCRdb holds here is the immuneACCESS table cut down to in-frame rearrangements. Part of the clones is not present; checked against another copy, under half of the missing clones reflect an unresolved V gene, and the others are unexplained. The V and J calls and clone size were taken over from that table, and D and trimming were inferred from the DNA. The sample table holds around 260,000 clones, of which roughly 85% were seen once. 3% of the sample goes to the ten largest clones.

Including cysteine and phenylalanine, the CDR3 has 15 amino acids. Kept here is only the CDR3 DNA, which spans 45 bases and is read in frame from base 1. CDR1 and CDR2, per the germline V gene (reference sequence), are MNHEY and SMNVEV. V and J lose 5 bases and 5 bases, and a span of 17 bases separates them. Each collaborating institution followed its own protocols to collect whole blood in K2EDTA tubes. For TCRbeta analysis, collaborators shipped samples as frozen whole blood, isolated PBMCs, or DNA extracted from either of those sample types. On this clone itself: Its specific antigen is unknown. Per-base qualities were not stored, and no clone one base away is much larger.

The sequenced sample consisted of peripheral blood. This receptor chain uses TRBV27 and TRBJ2-3, and possibly TRBD1, on 6 matching bases. This clonotype was obtained from a woman under 40 with active or convalescent COVID-19. The CDR3 region reads CASSPTRGSGDTQYF. The sequence in DNA is TGTGCCAGCAGTCCGACCAGGGGTTCAGGAGATACGCAGTATTTT.